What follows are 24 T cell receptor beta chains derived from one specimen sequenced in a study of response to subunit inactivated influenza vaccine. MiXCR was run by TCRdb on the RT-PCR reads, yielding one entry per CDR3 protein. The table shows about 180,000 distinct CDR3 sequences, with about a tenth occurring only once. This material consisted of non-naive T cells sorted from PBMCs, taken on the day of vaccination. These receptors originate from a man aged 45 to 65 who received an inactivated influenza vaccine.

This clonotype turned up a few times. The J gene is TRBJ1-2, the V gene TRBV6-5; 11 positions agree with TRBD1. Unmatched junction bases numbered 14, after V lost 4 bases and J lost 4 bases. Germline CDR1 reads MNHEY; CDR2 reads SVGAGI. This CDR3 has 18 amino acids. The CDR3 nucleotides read TGTGCCAGCAGTTCCCCCGGGGACAGGGGGGGATCTATCTATGGCTACACCTTC. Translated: CASSSPGDRGGSIYGYTF.

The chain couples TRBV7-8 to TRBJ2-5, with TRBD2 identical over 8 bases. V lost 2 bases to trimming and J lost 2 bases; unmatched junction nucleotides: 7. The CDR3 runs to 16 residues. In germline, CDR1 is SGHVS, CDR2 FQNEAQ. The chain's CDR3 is CASSLWRGGPQETQYF. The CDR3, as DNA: TGTGCCAGCAGCTTATGGCGCGGGGGGCCGCAAGAGACCCAGTACTTC.

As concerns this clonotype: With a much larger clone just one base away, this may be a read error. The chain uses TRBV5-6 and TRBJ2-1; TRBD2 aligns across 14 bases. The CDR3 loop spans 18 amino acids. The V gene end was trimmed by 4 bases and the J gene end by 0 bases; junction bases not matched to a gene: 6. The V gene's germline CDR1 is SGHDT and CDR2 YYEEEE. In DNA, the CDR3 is TGTGCCAGCAGCGCGGGACTAGCGGGAGACCGCTCCTACAATGAGCAGTTCTTC. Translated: CASSAGLAGDRSYNEQFF.

The CDR3 bases are TGTGCCACCAGCGTGGAGGGCAATCAGCCCCAGCATTTT. Translated: CATSVEGNQPQHF. The chain recombines TRBV15 with TRBJ1-5; D is uncertain. This CDR3 region has 13 residues. The ends were cut back, 5 bases at V and 2 bases at J, with 7 bases in the middle. Germline CDR1 and CDR2: LNHNV and YYDKDF (reference sequence).

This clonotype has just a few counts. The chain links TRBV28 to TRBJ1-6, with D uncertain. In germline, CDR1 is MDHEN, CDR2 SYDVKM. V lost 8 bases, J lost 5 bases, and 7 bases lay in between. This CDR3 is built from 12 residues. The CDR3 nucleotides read TGTGCCAGCGGTCCCCATAATTCACCCCTCCACTTT. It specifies CASGPHNSPLHF.

This chain's CDR3 is CASTTGGGSTDTQYF. CDR3 nucleotide sequence: TGTGCCAGCACCACAGGCGGTGGGAGCACAGATACGCAGTATTTT. The rearrangement links TRBV7-9 to TRBJ2-3; tentatively, D is TRBD1 (5 bases). Trimming pared 7 bases from V and 0 bases from J, leaving 14 bases between. The CDR3 has 15 residues. Germline V lookup: CDR1 SEHNR, CDR2 FQNEAQ (reference sequence).

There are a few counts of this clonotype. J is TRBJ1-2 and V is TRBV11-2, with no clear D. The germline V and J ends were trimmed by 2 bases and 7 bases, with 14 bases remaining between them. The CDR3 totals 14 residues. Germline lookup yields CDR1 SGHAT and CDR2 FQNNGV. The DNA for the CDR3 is TGTGCCAGCAGCTTAAGAGGAGGATCCGGTGGCTACACCTTC. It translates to CASSLRGGSGGYTF. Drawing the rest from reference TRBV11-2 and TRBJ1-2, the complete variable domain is EAGVAQSPRYKIIEKRQSVAFWCNPISGHATLYWYQQILGQGPKLLIQFQNNGVVDDSQLPKDRFSAERLKGVDSTLKIQPAKLEDSAVYLCASSLRGGSGGYTFGSGTRLTVV.

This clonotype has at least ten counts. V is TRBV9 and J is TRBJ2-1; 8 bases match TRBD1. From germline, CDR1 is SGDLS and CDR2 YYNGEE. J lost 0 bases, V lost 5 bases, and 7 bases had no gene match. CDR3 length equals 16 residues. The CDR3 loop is CASSIGGTGSYNEQFF. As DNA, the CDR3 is TGTGCCAGCAGTATAGGGGGGACAGGCTCCTACAATGAGCAGTTCTTC.

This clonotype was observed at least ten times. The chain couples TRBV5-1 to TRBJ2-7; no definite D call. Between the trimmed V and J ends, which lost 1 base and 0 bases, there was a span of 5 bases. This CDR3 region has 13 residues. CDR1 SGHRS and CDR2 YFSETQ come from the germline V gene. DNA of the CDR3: TGCGCCAGCAGCTTGTTCAGCTCCTACGAGCAGTACTTC. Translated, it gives CASSLFSSYEQYF.

The chain's CDR3 is CASSYSTSGGVNEQFF. Here the CDR3 DNA reads TGTGCCAGCAGTTACTCGACTAGCGGGGGAGTCAATGAGCAGTTCTTC. V is TRBV6-5 and J is TRBJ2-1, with TRBD2 identical over 12 bases. CDR1 and CDR2 from the germline V gene are MNHEY and SVGAGI. The V and J ends lost 0 bases and 6 bases, in that order; junction bases with no gene match: 3. This CDR3 comprises 16 residues.

The CDR3 loop is CSVRTGGADGYTF. DNA of the CDR3: TGCAGTGTGCGGACAGGGGGGGCAGATGGCTACACCTTC. The chain joins TRBV20-1 to TRBJ1-2, with TRBD1 identical over 10 bases. With V trimmed by 7 bases and J by 6 bases, 8 bases remained unmatched. The CDR3 contains 13 residues. The germline V gene has CDR1 DFQATT and CDR2 SNEGSKA (reference sequence).

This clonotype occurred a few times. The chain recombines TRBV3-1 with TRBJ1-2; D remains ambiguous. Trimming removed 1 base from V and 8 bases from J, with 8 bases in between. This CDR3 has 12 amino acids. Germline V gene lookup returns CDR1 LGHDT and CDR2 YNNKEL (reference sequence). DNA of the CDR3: TGTGCCAGCAGCCAAGTTAATTCCGGCTACACCTTC. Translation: CASSQVNSGYTF.

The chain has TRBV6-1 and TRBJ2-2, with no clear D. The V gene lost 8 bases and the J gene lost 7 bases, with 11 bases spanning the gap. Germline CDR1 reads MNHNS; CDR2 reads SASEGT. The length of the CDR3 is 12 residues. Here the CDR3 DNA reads TGTGCCAGCGAGAGTGACGTCGGGGAGCTGTTTTTT. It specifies CASESDVGELFF.

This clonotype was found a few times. The CDR3 loop reads CASSYSPGAYNEQFF. CDR3 bases: TGTGCCAGCAGTTACAGTCCAGGAGCCTACAATGAGCAGTTCTTC. The rearrangement joins TRBV6-2 or TRBV6-3 to TRBJ2-1; D is ambiguous. This CDR3 is 15 amino acids long. The V end lost 2 bases, the J end lost 2 bases, and 10 bases lay between the germline ends. Germline-derived CDR1 and CDR2 are MNHEY and SVGEGT.

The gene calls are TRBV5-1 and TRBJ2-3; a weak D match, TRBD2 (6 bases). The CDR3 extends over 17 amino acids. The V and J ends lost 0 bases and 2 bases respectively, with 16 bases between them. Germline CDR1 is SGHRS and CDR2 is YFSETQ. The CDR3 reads CASSLVGGKANTDTQYF. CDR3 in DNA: TGCGCCAGCAGCTTGGTCGGGGGTAAGGCAAACACAGATACGCAGTATTTT.

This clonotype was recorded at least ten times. The CDR3 DNA reads as TGCAGCGTTGAAATCCCCTCGGCTGGGTACGAGCAGTACTTC. Amino acids: CSVEIPSAGYEQYF. This rearrangement joins TRBV29-1 to TRBJ2-7; D uncertain. The CDR3 contains 14 residues. The V end was cut by 2 bases, the J end by 4 bases, with 15 bases between. The germline V gene has CDR1 SQVTM and CDR2 ANQGSEA.

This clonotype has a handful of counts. CDR3 bases: TGTGCCTGTCGTGAAAGGGGGGGGCGAAGTCTTGGGAATGAGCAGTTCTTC. Translation gives CACRERGGRSLGNEQFF. This sequence joins TRBV19 and TRBJ2-1, with D possibly matching TRBD2 (7 bases). V was pared by 11 bases and J by 7 bases, with 30 bases between. CDR1 LNHDA and CDR2 SQIVND come from the germline V gene (reference sequence). This CDR3 is 17 amino acids long.

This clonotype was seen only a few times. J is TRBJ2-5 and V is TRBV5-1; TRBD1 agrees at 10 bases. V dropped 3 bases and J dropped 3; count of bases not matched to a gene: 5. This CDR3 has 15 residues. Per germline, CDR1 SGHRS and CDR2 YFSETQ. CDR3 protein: CASSSSGTGEETQYF. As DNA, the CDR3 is TGCGCCAGCAGCTCCTCCGGGACAGGGGAAGAGACCCAGTACTTC.

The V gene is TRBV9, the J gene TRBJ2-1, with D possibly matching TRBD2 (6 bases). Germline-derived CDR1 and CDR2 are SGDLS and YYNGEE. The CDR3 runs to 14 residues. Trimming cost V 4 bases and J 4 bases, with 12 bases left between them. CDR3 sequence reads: CASSPPGGYNEQFF. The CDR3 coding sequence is TGTGCCAGCAGCCCCCCAGGAGGGTACAATGAGCAGTTCTTC.

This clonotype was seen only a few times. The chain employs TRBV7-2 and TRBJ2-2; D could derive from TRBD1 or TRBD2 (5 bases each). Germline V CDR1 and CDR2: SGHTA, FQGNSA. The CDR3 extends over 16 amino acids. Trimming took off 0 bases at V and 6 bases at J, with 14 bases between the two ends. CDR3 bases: TGTGCCAGCAGCTTAGCGATGGGACGTCGCGCCGGGGAGCTGTTTTTT. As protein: CASSLAMGRRAGELFF.

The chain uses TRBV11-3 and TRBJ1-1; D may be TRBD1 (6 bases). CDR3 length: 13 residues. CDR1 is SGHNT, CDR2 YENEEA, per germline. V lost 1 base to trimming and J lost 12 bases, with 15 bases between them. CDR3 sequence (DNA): TGTGCCAGCAGCTTAGTTCCAACAGGGATCCCTTTCTTT. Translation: CASSLVPTGIPFF.

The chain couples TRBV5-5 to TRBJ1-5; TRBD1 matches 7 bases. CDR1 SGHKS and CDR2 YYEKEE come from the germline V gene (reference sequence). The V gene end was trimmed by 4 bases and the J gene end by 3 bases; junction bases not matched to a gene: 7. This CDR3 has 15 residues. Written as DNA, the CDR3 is TGTGCCAGCAGCCGCGGACAGGTCTCCAATCAGCCCCAGCATTTT. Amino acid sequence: CASSRGQVSNQPQHF.

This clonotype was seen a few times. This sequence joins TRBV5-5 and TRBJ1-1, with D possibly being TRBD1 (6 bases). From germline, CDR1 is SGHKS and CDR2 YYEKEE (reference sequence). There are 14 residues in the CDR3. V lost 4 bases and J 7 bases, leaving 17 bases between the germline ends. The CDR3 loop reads CASSRTEDHLEAFF. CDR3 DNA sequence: TGTGCCAGCAGCAGGACAGAGGATCATCTTGAAGCTTTCTTT.

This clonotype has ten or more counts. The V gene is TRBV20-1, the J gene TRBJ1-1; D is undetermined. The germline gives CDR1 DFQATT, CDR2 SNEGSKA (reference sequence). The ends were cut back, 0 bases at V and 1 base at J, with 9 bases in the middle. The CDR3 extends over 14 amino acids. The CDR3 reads CSARDWGSNTEAFF. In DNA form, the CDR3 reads TGCAGTGCTAGAGATTGGGGTTCGAACACTGAAGCTTTCTTT.